This T cell receptor (beta chain) was sequenced during a study of blood T cell repertoires in COVID-19. Study summary: Specimens from acute and convalescent COVID-19 originated in the United States, Italy and Spain.

Original analysis: Amplification of reference gene primers was used by the study to estimate nucleated cell counts. TCRdb's copy holds only in-frame clones and misses some; the assay was immunoSEQ multiplex PCR. V and J calls plus clone size are reproduced from that table; the DNA served to infer D and trimming. The sample holds about 200,000 clones, about 83% seen once. The participants were between roughly 18 and 89 years old and came from some 23 US areas. Cohort allocation depended upon clinical history that participants reported. The CDR3 is 14 residues long. Trimming removed 4 bases at V and 2 bases at J, with 14 bases between. Germline V gene lookup returns CDR1 SQVTM and CDR2 ANQGSEA.

This TCR derives from a man aged 35 to 55 with acute COVID-19. The sequencing sample was made of PBMCs or T cells enriched from blood (not recorded which). The chain links TRBV29-1 to TRBJ2-5; D may be TRBD2 (6 bases). Here the CDR3 DNA reads TGCAGCGTTGTAGGGCGGGACGATCAAGAGACCCAGTACTTC. Amino acids: CSVVGRDDQETQYF.